This TCR beta chain was recovered during a study of Ad26.COV2.S vaccination and SARS-CoV-2 variants. The treatment was: roughly 19 received Ad26.COV2.S at low or high dose, single or two shots; five or six received placebo; per-sample allocation not given. Following the first vaccine or placebo injection, samples were taken on day 63. The sample came from a Boston adult aged 18-55 years. Data came from immunoSEQ multiplex PCR; TCRdb stores just in-frame clones and leaves some out. The sample has 300,000 to 400,000 clones; roughly 84% are singletons. The length of the CDR3 is 16 residues. Germline V CDR1 and CDR2: KGHSH, LQKENI. Trimming took 4 bases from V and 0 from J, leaving 12 bases between them.

The receptor was derived from a person aged 18-60 years who received the Ad26.COV2.S COVID-19 vaccine or a placebo. The gene calls are TRBV18 and TRBJ1-4; unclear D gene. The specimen was peripheral blood, collected in a trial of Ad26.COV2.S vaccine versus placebo. The CDR3 spells CASSRRDMTTNEKLFF. Written as DNA, the CDR3 is TGTGCCAGCTCACGAAGAGACATGACAACTAATGAAAAACTGTTTTTT.